Below, 7 T cell receptor beta chains from the same sample are listed, as sequenced in a study of blood T cell repertoires in COVID-19. The protocol was immunoSEQ multiplex PCR, while the TCRdb copy is restricted to in-frame clones and leaves out a portion. This table holds 80,000 to 90,000 clones, roughly 86% found once. Material: peripheral blood. The source is a man between 40 and 49 years old with acute or convalescent COVID-19.

V usage is TRBV7-9 and J usage is TRBJ2-2; 7 bases fit TRBD1. Germline lookup yields CDR1 SEHNR and CDR2 FQNEAQ (reference sequence). With 5 bases clipped from V and 1 base from J, the junction kept 7 bases outside the gene matches. The CDR3 is made up of 16 amino acids. The CDR3 loop is CASSQRGLRNTGELFF. The CDR3 DNA is TGTGCCAGCAGCCAGAGGGGGCTCAGGAACACCGGGGAGCTGTTTTTT.

The chain joins TRBV4-2 to TRBJ1-1; maybe TRBD1 (6 bases). Germline CDR1 and CDR2: LGHNA and YNFKEQ. Between the trimmed V and J ends, which lost 1 base and 3 bases, there was a span of 6 bases. CDR3 length: 13 residues. The CDR3 bases are TGTGCCAGCAGCCAAGCAGGGGACACTGAAGCTTTCTTT. Its translation: CASSQAGDTEAFF.

The rearrangement links TRBV6-5 to TRBJ1-6, with D perhaps matching TRBD1 (6 bases). The CDR3 loop spans 14 amino acids. The germline V gene encodes CDR1 MNHEY and CDR2 SVGAGI. Trimming took off 4 bases at V and 11 bases at J, with 15 bases between the two ends. The CDR3 spells CASSSTGTGPPLHF. CDR3 sequence (DNA): TGTGCCAGCAGTTCGACAGGAACTGGCCCACCCCTCCACTTT.

The sample holds one count of this clone. The genes are TRBV7-8 and TRBJ2-1; unclear D gene. Trimming pared 1 base from V and 0 bases from J, leaving 10 bases between. Per the germline V gene, CDR1 is SGHVS and CDR2 is FQNEAQ. The CDR3 sequence is 16 residues long. The CDR3 DNA is TGTGCCAGCAGCTTAGGCCAAGAGCCCTCCTACAATGAGCAGTTCTTC. Translated, it gives CASSLGQEPSYNEQFF.

A note on this clone: Relative to the germline gene, one junction end is altered; a read error may explain this. V is TRBV12-5 and J is TRBJ1-2, with D maybe TRBD1 (5 bases). The germline gives CDR1 LGHNT, CDR2 FRNRAP. The CDR3 covers 15 residues. CDR3 sequence reads: CASGSQDWRGYGYAF. CDR3 in DNA: TGTGCTAGTGGTTCTCAGGACTGGCGGGGCTATGGCTACGCCTTC.

This chain links TRBV7-9 with TRBJ2-2, with TRBD1 matching over 10 bases. Per the germline V gene, CDR1 is SEHNR and CDR2 is FQNEAQ (reference sequence). This CDR3 has 17 amino acids. The V gene end was trimmed by 3 bases and the J gene end by 4 bases; junction bases not matched to a gene: 8. Written as DNA, the CDR3 is TGTGCCAGCAGCTTTGACCGGGACAGGGGTTCCACCGGGGAGCTGTTTTTT. Protein sequence: CASSFDRDRGSTGELFF.

The genes are TRBV6-5 and TRBJ2-3; 12 positions match TRBD2. The CDR3 contains 15 residues. CDR1 is MNHEY, CDR2 SVGAGI, per germline. V gave up 5 bases and J gave up 2 bases; unmatched junction bases: 2. The CDR3 nucleotides read TGTGCCAGCAGTCGACTAGCGGGGGCCACAGATACGCAGTATTTT. Its translation: CASSRLAGATDTQYF.